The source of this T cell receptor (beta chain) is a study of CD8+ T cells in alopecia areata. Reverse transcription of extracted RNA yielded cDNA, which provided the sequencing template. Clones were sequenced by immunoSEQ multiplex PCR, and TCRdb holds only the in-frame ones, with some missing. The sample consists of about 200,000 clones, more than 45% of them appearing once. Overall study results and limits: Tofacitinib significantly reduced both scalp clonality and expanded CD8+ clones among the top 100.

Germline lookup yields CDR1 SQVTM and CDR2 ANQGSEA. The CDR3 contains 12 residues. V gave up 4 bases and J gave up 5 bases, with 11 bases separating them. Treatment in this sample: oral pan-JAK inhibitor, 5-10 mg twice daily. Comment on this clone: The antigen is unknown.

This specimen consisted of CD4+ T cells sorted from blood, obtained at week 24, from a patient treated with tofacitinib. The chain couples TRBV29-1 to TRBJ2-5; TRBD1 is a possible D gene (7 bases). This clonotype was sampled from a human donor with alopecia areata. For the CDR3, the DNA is TGCAGCGTTGCCGCAGGGGGGGAGACCCAGTACTTC. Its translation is CSVAAGGETQYF. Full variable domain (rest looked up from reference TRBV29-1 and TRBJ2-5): SAVISQKPSRDICQRGTSLTIQCQVDSQVTMMFWYRQQPGQSLTLIATANQGSEATYESGFVIDKFPISRPNLTFSTLTVSNMSPEDSSIYLCSVAAGGETQYFGPGTRLLVL.